This T cell receptor (beta chain) is from a study of T cells after yellow fever vaccination. Turning to the study itself: Where fractions had low cell numbers, libraries were prepared from them with the SMART-Seq v4 Ultra Low Input RNA kit.

Study conclusions and caveats: Booster samples showed a return of most primary-vaccination clones (under 98% CD4, approximately 88% CD8). FACS-sorted repertoires might harbor abundant contaminating clonotypes from the bulk population.

This clonotype occurred a few times. Its antigen is unknown. From the 5' RACE reads, TCRdb called clonotypes with MiXCR, one entry per CDR3 protein. The repertoire holds some 560,000 distinct CDR3 sequences, with 17% as singletons. The CDR3 contains 14 residues. V shed 4 bases and J 7 bases; nucleotides not matched to a gene: 7. Germline CDR1 and CDR2: GTSNPN and SVGIG (reference sequence). V is TRBV30 and J is TRBJ2-2; 9 bases fit TRBD1. The sequence derives from a man aged 18 to 29 who received the YFV17D yellow fever vaccine. The sequencing used PBMCs, collected 4 to 5 days after the first yellow fever vaccination. The CDR3 protein is CAWIEQGAGGELFF. As DNA, the CDR3 is TGTGCCTGGATCGAACAGGGGGCTGGCGGGGAGCTGTTTTTT.